The present T cell receptor (beta chain) was sequenced within a study of cytomegalovirus exposure and HLA in healthy donors. The CDR3 is 14 residues long. The germline CDR1 and CDR2 sequences are MNHNS and SASEGT. Trimming cost V 2 bases and J 7 bases; bases outside gene matches: 0. Both 60 Vbeta primers and 13 Jbeta primers went into the PCR. The protocol was immunoSEQ multiplex PCR, while the TCRdb copy is restricted to in-frame clones and leaves out a portion. The sample carries around 92,000 clones, about four fifths recorded once. Sequenced: PBMCs. The V and J genes are TRBV6-1 and TRBJ2-1; TRBD2 matches 12 bases. The clonotype was recovered from a human donor in good health. CDR3 sequence reads: CASSELAGGNEQFF. DNA for the CDR3: TGTGCCAGCAGTGAACTAGCGGGGGGGAATGAGCAGTTCTTC.